Presented here are 6 T cell receptor beta chains from one specimen sequenced in a study of breast tumors, draining lymph nodes, adjacent tissues. TCRdb itself ran the multiplex PCR reads through MiXCR, one entry per CDR3 protein. The sample has approximately 300,000 distinct CDR3 sequences, over 30% seen once; the top ten hold around 1%. Axillary draining lymph nodes of breast cancer patients supplied the node samples. Sequenced sample: axillary lymph node tissue. The receptor source for this set is a female donor with breast cancer. Some clones in this sample may be carry-over from other donors' samples.

This clonotype was seen many times. The chain recombines TRBV5-1 with TRBJ2-1; D remains ambiguous. Germline CDR1 SGHRS, CDR2 YFSETQ. The CDR3 loop spans 12 amino acids. Trimming pared 0 bases from V and 8 bases from J, leaving 6 bases between. CDR3 residues: CASSLVLDEQFF. For the CDR3, the DNA is TGCGCCAGCAGCTTGGTGTTGGATGAGCAGTTCTTC. Complete variable domain (other parts from reference TRBV5-1 and TRBJ2-1): KAGVTQTPRYLIKTRGQQVTLSCSPISGHRSVSWYQQTPGQGLQFLFEYFSETQRNKGNFPGRFSGRQFSNSRSEMNVSTLELGDSALYLCASSLVLDEQFFGPGTRLTVL.

The V call is TRBV7-9, the J call TRBJ2-3; 8 positions agree with TRBD2. V dropped 5 bases and J dropped 11; count of bases not matched to a gene: 12. Germline V CDR1 and CDR2: SEHNR, FQNEAQ (reference sequence). The CDR3 spans 14 residues. The CDR3 loop reads CASSLSSGINEQYF. As DNA, the CDR3 is TGTGCCAGCAGCCTGAGTAGCGGGATCAATGAGCAGTATTTT.

This clonotype was seen repeatedly, ten times or more. The chain combines TRBV12-3 or TRBV12-4 with TRBJ2-7; D is uncertain. The CDR3 has 13 amino acids. The germline V and J ends were trimmed by 3 bases and 6 bases, with 12 bases remaining between them. CDR3 DNA sequence: TGTGCCAGCAGTTTGTCACGGTCTGGCGAGCAGTACTTC. Translation: CASSLSRSGEQYF.

V is TRBV19 and J is TRBJ1-1; a weak D match, TRBD1 (5 bases). The V and J ends lost 4 bases and 4 bases respectively, with 16 bases between them. This CDR3 has 15 residues. Per germline, CDR1 LNHDA and CDR2 SQIVND (reference sequence). The CDR3 DNA reads as TGTGCCAGTAGTACCGACAGCGGACGTCGCACTGAAGCTTTCTTT. Translation: CASSTDSGRRTEAFF. The full variable domain, in which reference TRBV19 and TRBJ1-1 provide the parts outside the CDR3, is DGGITQSPKYLFRKEGQNVTLSCEQNLNHDAMYWYRQDPGQGLRLIYYSQIVNDFQKGDIAEGYSVSREKKESFPLTVTSAQKNPTAFYLCASSTDSGRRTEAFFGQGTRLTVV.

The chain carries TRBV29-1 and TRBJ2-1; 10 bases are a match to TRBD2. Germline V gene data show CDR1 as SQVTM and CDR2 as ANQGSEA. V trimming: 4 bases; J trimming: 8 bases; junction bases outside the gene matches: 8. The CDR3 is made up of 14 amino acids. The CDR3 coding sequence is TGCAGCGTTGGAACTAGCGGGGTGGGAGATGAGCAGTTCTTC. The encoded protein is CSVGTSGVGDEQFF.

This clonotype was found many times. The chain joins TRBV19 to TRBJ2-1; 9 bases align to TRBD1. J was trimmed by 8 bases and V by 11 bases; bases with no gene match: 13. Germline CDR1 LNHDA, CDR2 SQIVND (reference sequence). This CDR3 is built from 14 residues. The CDR3: CASSRDRDHDEQFF. The CDR3 DNA reads TGTGCCTCCTCAAGGGACAGGGATCATGATGAGCAGTTCTTC.